The 3 T cell receptor beta chains below come from one sample, sequenced in a study of blood T cell repertoires in COVID-19. TCRdb's table, derived via immunoSEQ multiplex PCR, lists solely in-frame clones and lacks some. The table has hundreds of thousands of clones, about nine tenths seen once; the top ten hold approximately 1.5%. The sample was peripheral blood. These receptors were taken from a woman younger than 45 with active or convalescent COVID-19.

V usage is TRBV5-1 and J usage is TRBJ2-1, with D perhaps matching TRBD1 (5 bases). This CDR3 region has 15 residues. Germline loops: CDR1 SGHRS, CDR2 YFSETQ. V dropped 3 bases and J dropped 0 bases, with 10 bases sitting between them. The CDR3 protein is CASSSDSSSYNEQFF. The CDR3 DNA reads as TGCGCCAGCAGCTCCGACAGTAGCTCCTACAATGAGCAGTTCTTC.

This clone has a handful of counts. This chain links TRBV5-6 with TRBJ1-5; TRBD1 aligns across 9 bases. The germline gives CDR1 SGHDT, CDR2 YYEEEE. J was trimmed by 7 bases and V by 1 base; bases with no gene match: 6. CDR3 length equals 15 residues. The CDR3 region is CASSLQGQGLQPQHF. The DNA of the CDR3 is TGTGCCAGCAGCTTGCAAGGACAGGGGTTACAGCCCCAGCATTTT. Full variable domain (missing parts from reference TRBV5-6 and TRBJ1-5): DAGVTQSPTHLIKTRGQQVTLRCSPKSGHDTVSWYQQALGQGPQFIFQYYEEEERQRGNFPDRFSGHQFPNYSSELNVNALLLGDSALYLCASSLQGQGLQPQHFGDGTRLSIL.

The chain joins TRBV7-2 to TRBJ2-5; 12 bases line up with TRBD2. CDR1 and CDR2 (germline): SGHTA, FQGNSA. CDR3 length: 16 amino acids. After removal of 3 bases from V and 6 bases from J, the junction contained 8 bases not matched to a gene. CDR3 in amino acids: CASSLGLAGEGKTQYF. The CDR3 DNA is TGTGCCAGCAGCTTGGGACTAGCGGGTGAGGGGAAGACCCAGTACTTC.